The T cell receptor (beta chain) under discussion was sequenced for a study of cytomegalovirus exposure and HLA in healthy donors. The table came from immunoSEQ multiplex PCR; TCRdb's copy has only in-frame clones and leaves some out. In the table there are fewer than 200,000 clones, roughly nine tenths of which are singletons. The sample holds a few counts of this clone. Trimming cost V 3 bases and J 5 bases, with 8 bases left between them. In germline, CDR1 is SGHTA, CDR2 FQGNSA. The CDR3 covers 13 residues. This clonotype was obtained from a woman under 40 in good health and CMV-seronegative. The chain links TRBV7-2 to TRBJ1-5; D may be TRBD1 (6 bases). The sequencing sample was made of PBMCs. The CDR3 DNA follows: TGTGCCAGCAGCTTCGGGACATATCAGCCCCAGCATTTT. Residues: CASSFGTYQPQHF.